A selection of T cell receptor beta chains follows, all from one sample in a study of blood T cell repertoires in COVID-19. TCRdb's copy holds only in-frame clones and misses some; the assay was immunoSEQ multiplex PCR. The table has roughly 120,000 clones, 70% to 90% seen once; the top ten hold approximately 3.3%. Source material: peripheral blood. Source of these receptors: a woman in her 50s with acute or convalescent COVID-19. CDR3s leave out the opening cysteine and the closing phenylalanine or tryptophan.

j_call v_call cdr3_aa
TRBJ2-1 TRBV14 ASSRGLRYNEQF
TRBJ2-1 TRBV11-2 ASSLTAGDNEQF
TRBJ1-5 TRBV19 ASSRSNQPQH
TRBJ2-1 TRBV18 ASSPPGLLAGSYNEQF
TRBJ1-1 TRBV6-5 ASSRGQEAF
TRBJ2-5 TRBV5-1 ASSHTLAGRGRQETQY
TRBJ1-1 TRBV7-9 ASSLDRATEAF
TRBJ1-5 TRBV28 ASRRSTGMGNQPQH
TRBJ2-7 TRBV6-5 ASSRDSNFYEQY
TRBJ2-5 TRBV5-5 ASSKAVAGTQETQY
TRBJ2-7 TRBV3-1/TRBV3-2 ASSHSGGAGEQY
TRBJ2-1 TRBV9 ASSLTSGRASEQF
TRBJ2-4 TRBV7-2 ASSHVGGTTGVNIQY
TRBJ1-2 TRBV6-5 ASSYGRVGGYT
TRBJ2-3 TRBV5-1 ASSLGDRDPDTQY
TRBJ1-5 TRBV18 ASSPVGHWDQPQH
TRBJ2-1 TRBV4-1 ASSQDTSGAPPYNEQF
TRBJ2-3 TRBV14 ASSQDRRADTQY
TRBJ2-7 TRBV28 ASSFAPSTGRFEQY
TRBJ2-3 TRBV5-6 ASSQRQGYRTDTQY
TRBJ1-3 TRBV3-1/TRBV3-2 ASSHQGSGNTIY
TRBJ2-7 TRBV5-1 ASSPRTSGAYEQY